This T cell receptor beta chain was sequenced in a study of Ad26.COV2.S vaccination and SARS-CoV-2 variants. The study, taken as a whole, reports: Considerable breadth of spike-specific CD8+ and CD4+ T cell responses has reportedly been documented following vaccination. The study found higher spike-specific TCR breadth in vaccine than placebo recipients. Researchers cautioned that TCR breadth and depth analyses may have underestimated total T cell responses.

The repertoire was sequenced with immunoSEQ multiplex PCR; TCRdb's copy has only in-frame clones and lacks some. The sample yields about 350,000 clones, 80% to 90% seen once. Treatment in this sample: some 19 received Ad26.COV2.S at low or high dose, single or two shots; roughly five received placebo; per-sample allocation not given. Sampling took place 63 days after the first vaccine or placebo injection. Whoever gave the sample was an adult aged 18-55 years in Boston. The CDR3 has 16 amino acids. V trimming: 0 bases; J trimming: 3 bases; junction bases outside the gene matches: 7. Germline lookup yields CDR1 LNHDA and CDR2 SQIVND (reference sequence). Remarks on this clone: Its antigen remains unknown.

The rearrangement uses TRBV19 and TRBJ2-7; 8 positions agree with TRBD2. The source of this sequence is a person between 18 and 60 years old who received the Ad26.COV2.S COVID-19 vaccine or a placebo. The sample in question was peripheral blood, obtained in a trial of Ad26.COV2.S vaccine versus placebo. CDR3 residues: CASSIDYGTSYYEQYF. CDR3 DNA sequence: TGTGCCAGTAGTATAGACTACGGGACTAGTTACTACGAGCAGTACTTC. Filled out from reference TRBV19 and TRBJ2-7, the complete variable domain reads DGGITQSPKYLFRKEGQNVTLSCEQNLNHDAMYWYRQDPGQGLRLIYYSQIVNDFQKGDIAEGYSVSREKKESFPLTVTSAQKNPTAFYLCASSIDYGTSYYEQYFGPGTRLTVT.